This TCR beta chain is drawn from a study of T cell responses to AZD1222 COVID-19 vaccine. Findings and caveats of the study: Baseline seropositivity characterized only six AZD1222 recipients.

To note about this clone: Antigen unknown.

Sequencing was performed with immunoSEQ multiplex PCR; in TCRdb, only in-frame clones are kept and a portion is missing. The table shows 150,000 to 200,000 clones, with 90% occurring only once. This receptor was identified in an adult who received the AZD1222 COVID-19 vaccine. This specimen was peripheral blood, taken 28 days after the second AZD1222 dose.

This CDR3 is CAWSGQGDEKLFF. CDR3 DNA: TGTGCCTGGTCTGGACAGGGGGATGAAAAACTGTTTTTT. The chain has TRBV30 and TRBJ1-4; 10 bases fit TRBD1. There are 13 residues in the CDR3. CDR1 is GTSNPN, CDR2 SVGIG, per germline (reference sequence). J lost 6 bases, V lost 5 bases, and 3 bases had no gene match.